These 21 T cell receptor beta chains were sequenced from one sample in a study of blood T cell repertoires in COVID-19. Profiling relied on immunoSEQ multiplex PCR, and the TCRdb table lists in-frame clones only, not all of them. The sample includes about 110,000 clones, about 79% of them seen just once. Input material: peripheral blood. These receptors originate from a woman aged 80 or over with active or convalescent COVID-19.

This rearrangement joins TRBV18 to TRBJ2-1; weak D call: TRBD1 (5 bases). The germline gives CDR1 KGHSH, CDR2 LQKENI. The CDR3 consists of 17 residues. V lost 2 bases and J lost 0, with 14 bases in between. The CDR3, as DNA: TGTGCCAGCTCACCAGCGGCAGGGATAAGCTCCTACAATGAGCAGTTCTTC. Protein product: CASSPAAGISSYNEQFF. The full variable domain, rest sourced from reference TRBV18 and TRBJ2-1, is NAGVMQNPRHLVRRRGQEARLRCSPMKGHSHVYWYRQLPEEGLKFMVYLQKENIIDESGMPKERFSAEFPKEGPSILRIQQVVRGDSAAYFCASSPAAGISSYNEQFFGPGTRLTVL.

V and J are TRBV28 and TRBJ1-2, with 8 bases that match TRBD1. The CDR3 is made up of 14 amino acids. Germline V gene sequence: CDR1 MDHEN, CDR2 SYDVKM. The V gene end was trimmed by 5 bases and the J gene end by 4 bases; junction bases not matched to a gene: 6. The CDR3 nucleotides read TGTGCCAGCAGTACCGGGACAGGACTCTATGGCTACACCTTC. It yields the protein CASSTGTGLYGYTF.

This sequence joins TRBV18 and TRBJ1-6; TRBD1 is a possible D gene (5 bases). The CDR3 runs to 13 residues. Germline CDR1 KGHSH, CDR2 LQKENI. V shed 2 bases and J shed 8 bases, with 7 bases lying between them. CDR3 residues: CASSPDSYSPLHF. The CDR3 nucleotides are TGTGCCAGCTCACCAGACAGTTATTCACCCCTCCACTTT.

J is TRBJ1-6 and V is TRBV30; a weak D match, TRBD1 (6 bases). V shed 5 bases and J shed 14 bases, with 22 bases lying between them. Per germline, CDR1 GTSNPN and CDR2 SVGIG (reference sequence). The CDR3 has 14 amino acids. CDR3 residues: CAWSPGHRLSALHF. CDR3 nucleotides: TGTGCCTGGTCACCGGGACACAGACTTTCGGCCCTCCACTTT.

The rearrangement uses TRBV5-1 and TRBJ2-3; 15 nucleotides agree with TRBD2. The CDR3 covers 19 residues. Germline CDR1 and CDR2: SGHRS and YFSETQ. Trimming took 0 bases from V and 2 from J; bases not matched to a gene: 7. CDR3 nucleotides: TGCGCCAGCAGCTTGGATGGACTAGCGGGAGGGTATGACACAGATACGCAGTATTTT. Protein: CASSLDGLAGGYDTDTQYF.

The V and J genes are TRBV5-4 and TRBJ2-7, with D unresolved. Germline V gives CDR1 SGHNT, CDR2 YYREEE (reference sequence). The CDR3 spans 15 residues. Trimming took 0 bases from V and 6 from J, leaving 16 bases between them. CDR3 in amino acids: CASSLGPPGDTEQYF. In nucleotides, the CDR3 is TGTGCCAGCAGCTTGGGGCCCCCAGGCGATACCGAGCAGTACTTC.

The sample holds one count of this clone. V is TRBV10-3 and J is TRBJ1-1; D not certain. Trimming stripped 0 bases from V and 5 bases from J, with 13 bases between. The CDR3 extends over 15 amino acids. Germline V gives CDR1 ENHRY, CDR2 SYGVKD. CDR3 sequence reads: CAISESGGGDTEAFF. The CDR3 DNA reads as TGTGCCATCAGTGAGTCGGGTGGAGGAGATACTGAAGCTTTCTTT.

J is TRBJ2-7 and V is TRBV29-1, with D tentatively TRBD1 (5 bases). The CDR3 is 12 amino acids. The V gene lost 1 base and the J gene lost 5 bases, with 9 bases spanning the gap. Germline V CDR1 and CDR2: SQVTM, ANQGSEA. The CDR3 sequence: CSVEGTTNEQYF. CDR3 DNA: TGCAGCGTTGAAGGGACAACGAACGAGCAGTACTTC.

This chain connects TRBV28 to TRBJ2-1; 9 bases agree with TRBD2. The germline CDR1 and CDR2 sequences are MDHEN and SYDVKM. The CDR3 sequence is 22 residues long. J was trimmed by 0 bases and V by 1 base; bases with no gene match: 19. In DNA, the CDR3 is TGTGCCAGCAGTTTATCCCCTTTTGACAGATTCCTAGCGGGGCTCTCCTACAATGAGCAGTTCTTC. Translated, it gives CASSLSPFDRFLAGLSYNEQFF.

Here the CDR3 reads CASSYGLATDTQYF. The CDR3 DNA reads TGTGCCAGCAGTTACGGACTAGCGACAGATACGCAGTATTTT. The rearrangement uses TRBV6-6 and TRBJ2-3; 9 positions match TRBD2. Losses at the gene ends were 2 bases for V and 3 bases for J; bases not matched to a gene: 0. The CDR3 runs 14 residues. CDR1 MNHNY and CDR2 SVGAGI come from the germline V gene (reference sequence).

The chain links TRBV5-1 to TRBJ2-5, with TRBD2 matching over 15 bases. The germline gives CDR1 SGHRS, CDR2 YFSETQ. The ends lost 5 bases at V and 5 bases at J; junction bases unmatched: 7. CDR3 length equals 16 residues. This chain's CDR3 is CASSPGLAGGGETQYF. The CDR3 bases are TGCGCCAGCAGTCCCGGACTAGCGGGAGGGGGGGAGACCCAGTACTTC.

The CDR3 nucleotides are TGTGCCAGCAGCAACGACAGGGTGAACACTGAAGCTTTCTTT. Protein: CASSNDRVNTEAFF. V is TRBV7-8 and J is TRBJ1-1, with TRBD1 identical over 7 bases. The V and J ends lost 5 bases and 0 bases, in that order; junction bases with no gene match: 3. This CDR3 region has 14 residues. Germline V gives CDR1 SGHVS, CDR2 FQNEAQ.

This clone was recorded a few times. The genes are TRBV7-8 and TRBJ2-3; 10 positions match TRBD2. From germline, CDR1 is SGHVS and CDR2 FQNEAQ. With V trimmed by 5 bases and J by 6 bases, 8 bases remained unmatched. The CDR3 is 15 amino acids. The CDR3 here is CASSPRTSGRDTQYF. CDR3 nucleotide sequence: TGTGCCAGCAGCCCTCGGACTAGCGGCCGGGATACGCAGTATTTT.

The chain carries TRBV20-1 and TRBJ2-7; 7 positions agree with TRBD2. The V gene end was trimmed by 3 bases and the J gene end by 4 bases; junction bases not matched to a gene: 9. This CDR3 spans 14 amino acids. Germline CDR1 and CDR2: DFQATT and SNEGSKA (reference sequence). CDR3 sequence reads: CSASLSGVSYEQYF. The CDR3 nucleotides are TGCAGTGCTAGTTTGAGCGGGGTATCATACGAGCAGTACTTC.

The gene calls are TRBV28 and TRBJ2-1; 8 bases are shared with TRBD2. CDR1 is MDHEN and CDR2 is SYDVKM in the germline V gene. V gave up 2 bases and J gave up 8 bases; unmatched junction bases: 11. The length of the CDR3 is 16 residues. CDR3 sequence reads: CASSLGGLAGLDEQFF. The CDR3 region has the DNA TGTGCCAGCAGTTTAGGTGGGCTAGCGGGTTTGGATGAGCAGTTCTTC.

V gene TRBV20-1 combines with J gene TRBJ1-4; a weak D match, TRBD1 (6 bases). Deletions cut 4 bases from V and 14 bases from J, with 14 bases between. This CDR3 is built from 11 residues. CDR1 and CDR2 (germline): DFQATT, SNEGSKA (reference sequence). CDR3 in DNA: TGCAGTGCTAAAACAGGGCCGGGGCTGTTTTTT. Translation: CSAKTGPGLFF.

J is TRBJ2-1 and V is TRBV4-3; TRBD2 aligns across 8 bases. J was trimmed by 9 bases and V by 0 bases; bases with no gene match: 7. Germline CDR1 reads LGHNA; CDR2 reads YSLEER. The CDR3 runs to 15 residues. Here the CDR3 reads CASSQEISGISEQFF. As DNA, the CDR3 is TGCGCCAGCAGCCAAGAGATTAGCGGGATCTCTGAGCAGTTCTTC.

The CDR3 here is CASSFSGLAGGIETQYF. The CDR3 DNA sequence: TGTGCCAGCAGTTTCTCCGGACTAGCGGGAGGGATAGAGACCCAGTACTTC. The gene calls are TRBV6-2 or TRBV6-3 and TRBJ2-5; TRBD2 agrees at 15 bases. The CDR3 is 17 residues long. The J segment lost 4 bases and the V segment lost 4 bases, leaving 7 bases of the junction unmatched. Looked up from germline, CDR1 is MNHEY and CDR2 is SVGEGT.

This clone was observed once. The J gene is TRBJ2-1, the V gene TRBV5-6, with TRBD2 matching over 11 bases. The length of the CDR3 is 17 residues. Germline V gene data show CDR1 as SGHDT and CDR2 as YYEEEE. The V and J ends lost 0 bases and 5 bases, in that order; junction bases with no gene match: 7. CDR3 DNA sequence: TGTGCCAGCAGCTTGGGGTACGGGACTAGCGGCCACAATGAGCAGTTCTTC. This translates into CASSLGYGTSGHNEQFF. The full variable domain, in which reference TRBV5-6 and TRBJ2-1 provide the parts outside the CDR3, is DAGVTQSPTHLIKTRGQQVTLRCSPKSGHDTVSWYQQALGQGPQFIFQYYEEEERQRGNFPDRFSGHQFPNYSSELNVNALLLGDSALYLCASSLGYGTSGHNEQFFGPGTRLTVL.

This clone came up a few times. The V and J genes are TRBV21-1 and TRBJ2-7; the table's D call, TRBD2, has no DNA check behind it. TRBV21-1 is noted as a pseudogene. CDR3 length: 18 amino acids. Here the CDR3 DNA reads TGTGCCAGCAGCAAAGGGCAAGTAGAGCTAGCGGAGCAATACGAGCAGTACTTC. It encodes CASSKGQVELAEQYEQYF.

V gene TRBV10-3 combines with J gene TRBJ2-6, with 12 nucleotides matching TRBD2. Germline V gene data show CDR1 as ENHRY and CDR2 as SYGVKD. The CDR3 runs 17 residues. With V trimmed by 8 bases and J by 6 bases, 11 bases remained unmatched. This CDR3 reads CAIGTLAGGPEANVLTF. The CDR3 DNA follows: TGTGCCATCGGCACACTAGCGGGAGGTCCTGAGGCCAACGTCCTGACTTTC.